This TCR beta chain was captured by sequencing in a study of Ad26.COV2.S vaccination and SARS-CoV-2 variants (dated by TCRdb to about 2021). About the full investigation: Vaccine-arm donors were drawn from COV1001, a multicentre, randomized, double-blind, placebo-controlled phase I-IIa trial of Ad26.COV2.S in healthy adults. Trial participants were randomized into five groups of five, in which low-dose or high-dose Ad26.COV2.S was given once or twice, or placebo was given on both occasions. A total of approximately 30 samples were included in the TCR-sequenced set, comprising 19 Ad26.COV2.S vaccine recipients, 5 placebo recipients and 8 SARS-CoV-2 convalescent individuals. TCRbeta repertoire sequencing served as the tool for gauging how specific and how broad the SARS-CoV-2-reactive T cell receptors were following Ad26.COV2.S vaccination. Ad26.COV2.S was administered intramuscularly at a dose of 5x10^10 or 1x10^11 viral particles, either as one shot or as two shots given 56 days apart. Blinding of investigators to trial group allocation was maintained during experiments and outcome assessment.

On this clone: Its cognate antigen has yet to be identified. No clone much larger than this one lies a single base away; base qualities are absent.

Taken from cysteine to phenylalanine, the CDR3 has 16 residues. Just the 48-base CDR3 DNA is kept, in frame starting at base 1. CDR1 is given as SGHRS and CDR2 as YFSETQ, both from the germline V gene. V and J are truncated by 4 bases and 5 bases respectively, leaving an intervening sequence of 21 bases. The sample's treatment or condition label is to be understood as: 15 to 20 received Ad26.COV2.S at low or high dose, single or two shots; five or six received placebo; per-sample allocation not given. For vaccine and placebo recipients, the sequenced repertoires came from samples collected on day 63 after the first injection. In Cohort 1b, roughly 25 adults aged 18-55 years were enrolled at a single site in Boston, USA, between 29 July and 7 August 2020. Ad26.COV2.S was a replication-incompetent adenovirus type 26 vector that expressed a prefusion-stabilized SARS-CoV-2 spike protein derived from the original Wuhan strain.

TCRbeta CDR3 regions were sequenced with the immunoSEQ Assay. After extraction, genomic DNA underwent amplification by bias-controlled multiplex PCR, followed by high-throughput sequencing. Per the source publication's procedure: Collapsing and filtering of sequences were performed to quantify the absolute abundance of each unique TCRbeta CDR3 region. T cell fraction was estimated by normalization of TCRbeta template counts to usable DNA, with usable DNA being measured through amplification of reference genes present in all nucleated cells. Repertoire TCRs were annotated as SARS-CoV-2-specific by exact matching of V gene, CDR3 amino acid sequence and J gene to a known reactive TCR set. The reference SARS-CoV-2 TCR set was obtained from MIRA and was filtered for enrichment in COVID-19-positive ImmuneCODE repertoires, whereby public or cross-reactive TCRs were removed. Using the MIRA antigens, annotated TCRs were further analysed by specific ORF or by position within an ORF. Breadth was defined as annotated unique rearrangements over total unique productive rearrangements; depth was the summed frequency of those rearrangements. Two-sided Wilcoxon rank-sum tests were applied when comparing TCR breadth between groups. The immuneACCESS repertoire file appears here via TCRdb, limited to in-frame rearrangements. These files lack a portion of the clones; in checked studies, under half of the deficit traces to unresolved V genes, and the cause of the others is not known. From that table come the V and J calls and clone size; the DNA was used to work out D and trimming. The sample table holds around 250,000 clones, of which roughly nine tenths were seen once. The ten largest clonotypes hold under 3% of the sample.

Study-level results and caveats: The study lacked the statistical power to compare responses across vaccine doses or regimens. Vaccine and placebo recipients had similar non-spike TCR breadth, a finding consistent with the vaccine containing only spike. Spike-specific TCR breadth was higher in Ad26.COV2.S recipients than in placebo recipients (P = 0.0014). After vaccination, substantial breadth of spike-specific CD8+ and CD4+ T cell responses was reported. It was noted by the authors that total T cell responses may have been underestimated by the TCR breadth and depth analyses.

The sequence was collected from a person between 18 and 65 years old who received the Ad26.COV2.S COVID-19 vaccine or a placebo. This chain is built from TRBV5-1 and TRBJ2-5; matching of 6 bases hints at TRBD2 as the D gene. Sequencing used peripheral blood, obtained in a trial of Ad26.COV2.S vaccine versus placebo. The DNA sequence reads TGCGCCAGCAGCGTTGGGGGTAGCGGTCGTAGGGAGACCCAGTACTTC. This translates into CASSVGGSGRRETQYF.